This T cell receptor (beta chain) was obtained from a study of blood T cells in healthy people across ages. The V end lost 3 bases, the J end lost 5 bases, and 11 bases lay between the germline ends. Germline loops: CDR1 SGHRS, CDR2 YFSETQ. This CDR3 has 13 amino acids. Alongside a J-beta primer mix, a sample-barcoded 5' primer served in a second PCR lasting roughly 6 to 12 cycles. TCRdb processed the 5' RACE reads anew with MiXCR; each CDR3 protein has one entry. Of around 670,000 distinct CDR3 sequences in the sample, 25% to 35% were seen once. Peripheral blood was drawn, ten milliliters per donor. This clonotype has a count of ten or more.

The V gene is TRBV5-1, the J gene TRBJ1-1; D gene unclear. Input material: blood. This TCR was sampled from a woman of 80 years or more in good health. CDR3 coding DNA: TGCGCCAGCAGCTCGCGGGGTCTGACTGAAGCTTTCTTT. This gives the protein CASSSRGLTEAFF.